This T cell receptor (beta chain) is drawn from a study of cytomegalovirus exposure and HLA in healthy donors. V lost 4 bases, J lost 4 bases, and 16 bases stayed unmatched. Germline V gives CDR1 SGHDT, CDR2 YYEEEE. This CDR3 is built from 18 residues. Study-wide points: There were 150 or so TCR beta chains listed as cytomegalovirus-associated. Reports described diagnosis of cytomegalovirus status by the classifier as highly specific and sensitive. Whilst most TCR sequences proved rare, a subset of public TCRs occurred across many donors.

Generated by immunoSEQ multiplex PCR, the TCRdb table keeps only in-frame clones and is missing some. Found here are 90,000 to 150,000 clones, around 86% of them singletons; the top ten hold roughly 5%. The 120-subject validation cohort, separate from the approximately 670-subject first cohort, included the donors. This clone turned up a few times. Its antigen is not known. Sequencing input: PBMCs. V gene TRBV5-6 combines with J gene TRBJ1-2; 10 bases line up with TRBD1. The source of this sequence is a young man in good health and CMV-seronegative. CDR3 in amino acids: CASSPLGTGAPFSYGYTF. CDR3 coding DNA: TGTGCCAGCAGCCCCCTGGGGACAGGGGCGCCCTTCAGCTATGGCTACACCTTC.